This TCR beta chain came from a study of blood T cells in healthy people across ages. In the study overall: The template switching approach captured approximately one barcoded beta molecule for every two T cells.

This clonotype has a handful of counts. A second roughly 6 to 11 cycle PCR used barcoded and J-beta primers. TCRdb reprocessed the 5' RACE reads with MiXCR, giving one entry per CDR3 protein. The sample yields hundreds of thousands of distinct CDR3 sequences, approximately 50% seen once. The germline gives CDR1 MNHEY, CDR2 SVGAGI. The CDR3 covers 13 residues. The V and J ends lost 4 bases and 7 bases respectively, with 13 bases between them. Sequencing was performed on blood. The clonotype was recovered from a man in his 60s in good health. The chain carries TRBV6-5 and TRBJ1-1; D is possibly TRBD1 (6 bases). DNA for the CDR3: TGTGCCAGCAGTTCCAGGGGATTGGGTGAAGCTTTCTTT. Its protein is CASSSRGLGEAFF.